The following is a TCR beta chain sequence with its context. This record comes from a study of breast tumors, draining lymph nodes, adjacent tissues. MiXCR, run by TCRdb on the multiplex PCR reads, gives a single entry per CDR3 protein. Of over 60,000 distinct CDR3 sequences detected, 43% appear once; the ten largest clones hold around 8%. V was shortened by 4 bases and J by 10 bases, with 11 bases between the two germline ends. CDR3 length equals 11 residues. Germline assignment: CDR1 SGHRS and CDR2 YFSETQ. The V and J genes are TRBV5-1 and TRBJ1-1; D not resolved. The sequencing input was breast tumor tissue. This clonotype was sampled from a female donor with breast cancer. Some clones in this sample may be carry-over from other donors' samples. The CDR3 reads CASSPLGVAFF. For the CDR3, the DNA is TGCGCCAGCAGCCCGCTCGGGGTAGCTTTCTTT.